This record concerns one T cell receptor (beta chain) sequence. Time point of the sample: week 3, after first cycle of checkpoint inhibitor. Samples come from before therapy and from week 3 after the first blockade cycle. Prior systemic cancer therapy, immunosuppressant use and other active malignancies excluded patients. Here immunoSEQ multiplex PCR was the method, and the copy in TCRdb shows in-frame clones only, minus some. The sample carries about 28,000 clones, around 80% recorded once. The sample originates from a study of blood T cell dynamics during melanoma immunotherapy. The CDR3 covers 15 residues. The V and J ends lost 2 bases and 3 bases, in that order; junction bases with no gene match: 5. The V gene's germline CDR1 is SGDLS and CDR2 YYNGEE.

The sequences come from blood, collected from a patient treated with checkpoint blockade. The rearrangement uses TRBV9 and TRBJ2-5, with 9 bases aligning to TRBD2. The receptor was derived from a human donor with melanoma. DNA of the CDR3: TGTGCCAGCAGCGTTGCGGGGGGGGTTAAAGAGACCCAGTACTTC. As protein: CASSVAGGVKETQYF. Together with reference TRBV9 and TRBJ2-5, the CDR3 gives the full variable domain: DSGVTQTPKHLITATGQRVTLRCSPRSGDLSVYWYQQSLDQGLQFLIQYYNGEERAKGNILERFSAQQFPDLHSELNLSSLELGDSALYFCASSVAGGVKETQYFGPGTRLLVL.